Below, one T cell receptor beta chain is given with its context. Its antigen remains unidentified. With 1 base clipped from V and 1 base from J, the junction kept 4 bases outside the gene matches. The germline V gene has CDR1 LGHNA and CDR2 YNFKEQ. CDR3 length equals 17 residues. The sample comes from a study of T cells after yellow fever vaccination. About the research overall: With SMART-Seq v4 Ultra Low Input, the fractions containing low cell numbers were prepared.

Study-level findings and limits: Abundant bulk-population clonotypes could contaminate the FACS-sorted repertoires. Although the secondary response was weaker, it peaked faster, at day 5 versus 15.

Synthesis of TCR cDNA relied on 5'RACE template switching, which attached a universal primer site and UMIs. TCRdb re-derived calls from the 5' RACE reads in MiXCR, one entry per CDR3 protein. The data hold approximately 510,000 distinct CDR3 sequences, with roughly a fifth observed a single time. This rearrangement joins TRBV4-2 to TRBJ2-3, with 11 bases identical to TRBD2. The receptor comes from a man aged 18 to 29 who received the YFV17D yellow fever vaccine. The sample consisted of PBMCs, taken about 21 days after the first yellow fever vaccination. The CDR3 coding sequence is TGTGCCAGCAGCCAAGTGTATAGCGGGGGGGGCACAGATACGCAGTATTTT. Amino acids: CASSQVYSGGGTDTQYF.